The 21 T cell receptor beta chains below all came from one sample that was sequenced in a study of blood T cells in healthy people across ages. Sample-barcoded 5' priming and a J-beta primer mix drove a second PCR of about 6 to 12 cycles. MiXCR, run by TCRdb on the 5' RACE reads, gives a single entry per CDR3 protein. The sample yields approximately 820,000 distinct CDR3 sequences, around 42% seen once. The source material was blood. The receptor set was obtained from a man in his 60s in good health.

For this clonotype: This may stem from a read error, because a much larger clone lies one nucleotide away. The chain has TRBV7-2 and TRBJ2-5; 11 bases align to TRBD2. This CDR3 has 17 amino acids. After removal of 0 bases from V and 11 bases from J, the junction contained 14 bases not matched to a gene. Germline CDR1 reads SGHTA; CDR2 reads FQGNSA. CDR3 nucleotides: TGTGCCAGCAGCTTAGCCTTTCTAGCGGGGGGTGACAATGAGCAGTACTTC. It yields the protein CASSLAFLAGGDNEQYF. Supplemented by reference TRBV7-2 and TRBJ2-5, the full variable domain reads GAGVSQSPSNKVTEKGKDVELRCDPISGHTALYWYRQSLGQGLEFLIYFQGNSAPDKSGLPSDRFSAERTGGSVSTLTIQRTQQEDSAVYLCASSLAFLAGGDNEQYFGPGTRLLVL.

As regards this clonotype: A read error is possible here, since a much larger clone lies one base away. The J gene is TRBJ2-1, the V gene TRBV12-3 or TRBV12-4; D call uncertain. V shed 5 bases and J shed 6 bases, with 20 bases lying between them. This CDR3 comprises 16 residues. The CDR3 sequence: CASSPAVGVAGNEQFF. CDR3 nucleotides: TGTGCCAGCAGTCCGGCTGTCGGAGTTGCCGGCAATGAGCAGTTCTTC.

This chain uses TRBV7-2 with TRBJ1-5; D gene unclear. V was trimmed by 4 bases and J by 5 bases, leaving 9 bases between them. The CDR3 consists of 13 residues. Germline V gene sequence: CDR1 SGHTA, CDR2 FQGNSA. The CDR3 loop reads CASSSQLYQPQHF. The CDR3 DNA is TGTGCCAGCAGCTCCCAGTTATATCAGCCCCAGCATTTT.

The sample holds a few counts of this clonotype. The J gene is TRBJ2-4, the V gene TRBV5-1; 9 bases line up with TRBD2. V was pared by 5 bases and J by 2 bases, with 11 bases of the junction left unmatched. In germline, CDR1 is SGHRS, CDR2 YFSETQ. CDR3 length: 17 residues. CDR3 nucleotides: TGCGCCAGCAGGGATGCGGGGGGGGCCTCGACCAAAAACATTCAGTACTTC. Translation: CASRDAGGASTKNIQYF.

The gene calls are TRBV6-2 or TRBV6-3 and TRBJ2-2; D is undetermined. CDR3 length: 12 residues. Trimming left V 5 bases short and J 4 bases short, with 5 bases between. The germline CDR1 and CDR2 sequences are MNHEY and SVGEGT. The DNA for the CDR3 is TGTGCCAGCAGTGTTGTCACCGGGGAGCTGTTTTTT. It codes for CASSVVTGELFF.

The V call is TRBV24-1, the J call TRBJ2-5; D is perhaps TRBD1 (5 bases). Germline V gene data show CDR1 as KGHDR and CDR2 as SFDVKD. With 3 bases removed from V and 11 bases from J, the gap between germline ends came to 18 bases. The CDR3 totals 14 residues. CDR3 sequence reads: CATSDTGSNNEQYF. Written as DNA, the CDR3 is TGTGCCACCAGTGATACAGGAAGCAACAATGAGCAGTACTTC.

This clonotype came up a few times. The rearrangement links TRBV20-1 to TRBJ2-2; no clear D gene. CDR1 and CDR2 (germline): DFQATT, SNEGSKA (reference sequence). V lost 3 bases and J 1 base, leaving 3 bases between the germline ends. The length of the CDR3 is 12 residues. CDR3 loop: CSASENTGELFF. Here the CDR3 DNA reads TGCAGTGCTAGCGAGAACACCGGGGAGCTGTTTTTT.

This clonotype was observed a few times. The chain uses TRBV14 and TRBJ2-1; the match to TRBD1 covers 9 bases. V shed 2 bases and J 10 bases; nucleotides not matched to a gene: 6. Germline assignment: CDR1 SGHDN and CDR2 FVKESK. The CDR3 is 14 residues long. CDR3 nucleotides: TGTGCCAGCAGCCAAAAGGGACAGGGAGTCGAGCAGTTCTTC. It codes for CASSQKGQGVEQFF.

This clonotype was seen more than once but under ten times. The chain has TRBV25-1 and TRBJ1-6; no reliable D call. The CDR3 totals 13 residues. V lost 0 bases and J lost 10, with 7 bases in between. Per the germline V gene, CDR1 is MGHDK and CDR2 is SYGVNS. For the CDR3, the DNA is TGTGCCAGCAGTGAATACCGGGAATCACCCCTCCACTTT. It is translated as CASSEYRESPLHF.

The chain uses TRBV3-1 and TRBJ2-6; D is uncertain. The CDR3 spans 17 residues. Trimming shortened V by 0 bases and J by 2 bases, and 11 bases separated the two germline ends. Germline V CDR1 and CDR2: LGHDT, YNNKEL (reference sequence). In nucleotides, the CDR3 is TGTGCCAGCAGCCAAGAAGTTCGAGCCCCTGGGGCCAACGTCCTGACTTTC. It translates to CASSQEVRAPGANVLTF.

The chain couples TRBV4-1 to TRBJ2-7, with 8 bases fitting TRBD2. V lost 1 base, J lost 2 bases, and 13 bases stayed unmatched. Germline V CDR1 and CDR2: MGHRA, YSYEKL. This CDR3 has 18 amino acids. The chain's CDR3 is CASSQGVMAGGLTYEQYF. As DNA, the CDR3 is TGCGCCAGCAGCCAAGGGGTAATGGCGGGGGGTTTAACCTACGAGCAGTACTTC.

This CDR3 is CSVKNRDEVSREQYF. In DNA form, the CDR3 reads TGCAGCGTTAAAAACCGGGACGAGGTTTCGCGGGAGCAGTACTTC. The rearrangement joins TRBV29-1 to TRBJ2-7, with D tentatively TRBD1 or TRBD2 (5 bases each). Germline CDR1 and CDR2: SQVTM and ANQGSEA. This CDR3 has 15 amino acids. V shed 5 bases and J shed 7 bases, with 24 bases lying between them.

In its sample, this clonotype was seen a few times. The CDR3 sequence is CAISDPSGGAEQFF. CDR3 DNA: TGTGCCATCAGTGACCCTAGCGGGGGGGCTGAGCAGTTCTTC. This chain uses TRBV10-3 with TRBJ2-1; 12 positions agree with TRBD2. Per germline, CDR1 ENHRY and CDR2 SYGVKD. V trimming: 3 bases; J trimming: 9 bases; junction bases outside the gene matches: 3. CDR3 length: 14 amino acids.

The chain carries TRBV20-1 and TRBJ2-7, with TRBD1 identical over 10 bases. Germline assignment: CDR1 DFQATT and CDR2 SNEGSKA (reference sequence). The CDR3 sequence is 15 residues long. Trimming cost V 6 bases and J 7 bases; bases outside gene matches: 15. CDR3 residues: CSAQNRQGASNEQYF. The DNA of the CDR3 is TGCAGTGCGCAAAACAGACAGGGGGCAAGCAATGAGCAGTACTTC.

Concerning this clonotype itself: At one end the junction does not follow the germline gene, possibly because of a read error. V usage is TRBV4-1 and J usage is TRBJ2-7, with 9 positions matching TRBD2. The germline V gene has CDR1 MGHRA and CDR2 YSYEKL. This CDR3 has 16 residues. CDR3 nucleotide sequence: TGCGCCAGCTGCCAAGGGGCGGGGGGGACCTCCTACGAGCAGTACTTC. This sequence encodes CASCQGAGGTSYEQYF.

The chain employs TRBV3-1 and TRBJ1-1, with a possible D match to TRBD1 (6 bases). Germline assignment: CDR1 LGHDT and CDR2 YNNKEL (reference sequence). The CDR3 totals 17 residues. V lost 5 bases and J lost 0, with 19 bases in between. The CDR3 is CASSITQGTSMNTEAFF. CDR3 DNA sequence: TGTGCCAGCAGCATCACTCAGGGGACCAGTATGAACACTGAAGCTTTCTTT. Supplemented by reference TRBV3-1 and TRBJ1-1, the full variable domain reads DTAVSQTPKYLVTQMGNDKSIKCEQNLGHDTMYWYKQDSKKFLKIMFSYNNKELIINETVPNRFSPKSPDKAHLNLHINSLELGDSAVYFCASSITQGTSMNTEAFFGQGTRLTVV.

The CDR3 spells CASSLLGTGTDFYEQYF. The CDR3 DNA follows: TGTGCCAGCAGCTTATTGGGAACCGGGACAGACTTCTACGAGCAGTACTTC. The chain couples TRBV7-9 to TRBJ2-7; 7 bases fit TRBD1. The CDR3 has 17 residues. Germline CDR1 is SEHNR and CDR2 is FQNEAQ (reference sequence). The J segment lost 3 bases and the V segment lost 2 bases, leaving 13 bases of the junction unmatched.

CDR3 coding DNA: TGTGCCAGCAGCCTTGAGGTCCTCAATGAGCAGTTCTTC. It codes for CASSLEVLNEQFF. The chain links TRBV14 to TRBJ2-1; no reliable D call. The ends were cut back, 4 bases at V and 6 bases at J, with 10 bases in the middle. CDR1 and CDR2 (germline): SGHDN, FVKESK. This CDR3 is 13 amino acids long.

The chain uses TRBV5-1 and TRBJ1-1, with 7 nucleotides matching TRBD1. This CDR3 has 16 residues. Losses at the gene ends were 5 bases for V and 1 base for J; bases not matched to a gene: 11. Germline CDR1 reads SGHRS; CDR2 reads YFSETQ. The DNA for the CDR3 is TGCGCCAGCAGACCCGGGACAGCCAATTGGAACACTGAAGCTTTCTTT. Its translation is CASRPGTANWNTEAFF.

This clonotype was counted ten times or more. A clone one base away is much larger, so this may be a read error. CDR3 DNA: TGCGCCAGCAGCTTTGGCATTTGGGCCGTTCGCGAGGTTGAGCAGTTCTTC. Protein: CASSFGIWAVREVEQFF. The gene calls are TRBV5-1 and TRBJ2-1; D not resolved. The length of the CDR3 is 17 residues. Germline V gene data show CDR1 as SGHRS and CDR2 as YFSETQ. V dropped 2 bases and J dropped 9 bases, with 24 bases sitting between them.

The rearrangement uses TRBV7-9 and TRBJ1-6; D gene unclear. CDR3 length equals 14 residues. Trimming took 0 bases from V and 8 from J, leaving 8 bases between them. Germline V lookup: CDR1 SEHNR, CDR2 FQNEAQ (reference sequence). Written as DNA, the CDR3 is TGTGCCAGCAGCTTAGCCGGCCCAGATTCACCCCTCCACTTT. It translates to CASSLAGPDSPLHF.